This TCR beta chain came from a study of glioma-infiltrating T cells. The CDR3 is made up of 15 amino acids. V lost 1 base and J 1 base, leaving 5 bases between the germline ends. From germline, CDR1 is MNHNS and CDR2 SASEGT. This clonotype came up many times. Using RNA template, CDR3s of TCR alpha and beta were amplified with iRepertoire arm-PCR. TCRdb re-called the multiplex PCR reads with MiXCR, one entry per CDR3 protein. Of about 190,000 distinct CDR3 sequences in the sample, 32% are singletons; the top ten hold around 20%. This sequence originates from a human donor with low-grade glioma or glioblastoma, undergoing nonglioma brain surgery, or in good health (not recorded which). The sequenced sample was glioma tissue, nonneoplastic brain tissue, or PBMCs (not recorded which). The chain combines TRBV6-1 with TRBJ2-6; the D is unclear. The CDR3 coding sequence is TGTGCCAGCAGTGAAGAACAGTCTGGGGCCAACGTCCTGACTTTC. It yields the protein CASSEEQSGANVLTF.